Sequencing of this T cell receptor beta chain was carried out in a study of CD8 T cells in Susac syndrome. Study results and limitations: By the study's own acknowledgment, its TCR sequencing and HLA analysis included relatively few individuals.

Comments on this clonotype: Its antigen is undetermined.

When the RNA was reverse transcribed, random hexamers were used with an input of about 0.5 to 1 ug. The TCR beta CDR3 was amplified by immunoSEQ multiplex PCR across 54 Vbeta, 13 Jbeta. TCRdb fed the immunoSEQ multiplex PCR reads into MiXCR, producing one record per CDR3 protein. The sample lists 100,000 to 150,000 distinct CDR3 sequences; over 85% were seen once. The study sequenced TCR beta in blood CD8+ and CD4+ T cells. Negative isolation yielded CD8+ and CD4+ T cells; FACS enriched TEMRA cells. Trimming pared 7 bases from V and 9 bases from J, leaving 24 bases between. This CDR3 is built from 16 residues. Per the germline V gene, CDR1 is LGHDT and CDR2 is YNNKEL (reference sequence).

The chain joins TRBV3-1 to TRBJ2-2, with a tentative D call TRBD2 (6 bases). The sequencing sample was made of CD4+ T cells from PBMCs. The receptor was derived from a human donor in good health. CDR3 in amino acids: CASTEPEGRDRRELFF. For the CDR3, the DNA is TGTGCCAGCACCGAGCCGGAGGGCCGAGACAGAAGGGAGCTGTTTTTT.